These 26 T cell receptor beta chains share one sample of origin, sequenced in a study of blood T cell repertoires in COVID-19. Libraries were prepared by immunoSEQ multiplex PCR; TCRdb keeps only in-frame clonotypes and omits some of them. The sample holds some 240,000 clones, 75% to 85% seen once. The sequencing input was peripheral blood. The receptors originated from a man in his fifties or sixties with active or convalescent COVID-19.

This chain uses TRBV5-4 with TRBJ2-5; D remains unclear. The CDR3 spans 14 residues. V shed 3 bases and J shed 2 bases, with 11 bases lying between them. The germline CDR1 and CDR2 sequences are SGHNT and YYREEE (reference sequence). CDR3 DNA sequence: TGTGCCAGCAGCTCACCAGAGACTCAAGAGACCCAGTACTTC. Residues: CASSSPETQETQYF.

CDR3 DNA: TGTGCCAGCAGCCGAGGGCAAAAACTGTTTTTT. The encoded protein is CASSRGQKLFF. The chain recombines TRBV4-2 with TRBJ1-4, with unresolved D. Trimming cost V 4 bases and J 9 bases, with 6 bases left between them. The V gene's germline CDR1 is LGHNA and CDR2 YNFKEQ. The length of the CDR3 is 11 residues.

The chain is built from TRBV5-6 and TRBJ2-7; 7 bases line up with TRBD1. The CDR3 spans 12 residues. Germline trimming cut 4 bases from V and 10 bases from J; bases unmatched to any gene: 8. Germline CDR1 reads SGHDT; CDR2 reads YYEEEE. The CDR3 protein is CASSLGQARQYV. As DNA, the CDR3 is TGTGCCAGCAGCCTCGGACAGGCGAGACAGTACGTC.

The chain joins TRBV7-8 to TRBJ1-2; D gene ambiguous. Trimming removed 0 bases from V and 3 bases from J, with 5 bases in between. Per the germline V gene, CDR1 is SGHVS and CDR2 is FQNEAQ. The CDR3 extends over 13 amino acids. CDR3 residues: CASSLAQDYGYTF. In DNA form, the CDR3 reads TGTGCCAGCAGCTTAGCGCAGGACTATGGCTACACCTTC. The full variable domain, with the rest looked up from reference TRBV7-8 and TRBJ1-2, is GAGVSQSPRYKVAKRGQDVALRCDPISGHVSLFWYQQALGQGPEFLTYFQNEAQLDKSGLPSDRFFAERPEGSVSTLKIQRTQQEDSAVYLCASSLAQDYGYTFGSGTRLTVV.

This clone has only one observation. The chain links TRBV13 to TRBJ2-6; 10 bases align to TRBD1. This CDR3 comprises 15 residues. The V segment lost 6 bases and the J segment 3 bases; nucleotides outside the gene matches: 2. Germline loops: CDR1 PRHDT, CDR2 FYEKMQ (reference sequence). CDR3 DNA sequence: TGTGCCAGCAGTGGGACAGGGGTTGGGGCCAACGTCCTGACTTTC. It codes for CASSGTGVGANVLTF.

The CDR3 region is CASSVAGPGRWNEQFF. The CDR3 nucleotides read TGTGCCAGCAGCGTAGCTGGGCCAGGGCGGTGGAATGAGCAGTTCTTC. The chain recombines TRBV9 with TRBJ2-1, with D possibly being TRBD1 (5 bases). From germline, CDR1 is SGDLS and CDR2 YYNGEE. The CDR3 is made up of 16 amino acids. V lost 0 bases and J lost 7, with 17 bases in between.

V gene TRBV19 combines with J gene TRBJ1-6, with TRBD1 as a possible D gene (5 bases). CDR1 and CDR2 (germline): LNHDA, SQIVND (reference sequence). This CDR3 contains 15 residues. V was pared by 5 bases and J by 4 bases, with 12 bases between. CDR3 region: CASSLRDLYNSPLHF. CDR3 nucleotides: TGTGCCAGTAGTCTCCGGGACTTATATAATTCACCCCTCCACTTT.

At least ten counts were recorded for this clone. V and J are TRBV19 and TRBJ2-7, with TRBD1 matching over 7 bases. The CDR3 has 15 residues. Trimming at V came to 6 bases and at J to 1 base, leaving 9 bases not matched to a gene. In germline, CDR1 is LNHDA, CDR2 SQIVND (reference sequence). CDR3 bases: TGTGCCAGTAGGGCGTTGGGGGACAGATCCTACGAGCAGTACTTC. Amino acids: CASRALGDRSYEQYF.

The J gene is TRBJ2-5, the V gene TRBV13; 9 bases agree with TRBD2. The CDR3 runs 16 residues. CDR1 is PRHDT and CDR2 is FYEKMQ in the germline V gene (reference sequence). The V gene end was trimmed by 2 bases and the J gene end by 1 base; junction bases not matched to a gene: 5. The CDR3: CASSLRLAGTQETQYF. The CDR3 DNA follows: TGTGCCAGCAGCTTAAGGCTAGCGGGGACCCAAGAGACCCAGTACTTC. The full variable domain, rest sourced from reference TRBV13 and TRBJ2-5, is AAGVIQSPRHLIKEKRETATLKCYPIPRHDTVYWYQQGPGQDPQFLISFYEKMQSDKGSIPDRFSAQQFSDYHSELNMSSLELGDSALYFCASSLRLAGTQETQYFGPGTRLLVL.

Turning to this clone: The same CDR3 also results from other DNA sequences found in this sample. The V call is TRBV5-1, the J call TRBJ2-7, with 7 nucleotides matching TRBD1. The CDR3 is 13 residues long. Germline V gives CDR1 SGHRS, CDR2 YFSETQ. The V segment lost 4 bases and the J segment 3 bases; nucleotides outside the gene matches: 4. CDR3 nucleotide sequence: TGCGCCAGCAGCCCGGGACAGAGCTACGAGCAGTACTTC. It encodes CASSPGQSYEQYF.

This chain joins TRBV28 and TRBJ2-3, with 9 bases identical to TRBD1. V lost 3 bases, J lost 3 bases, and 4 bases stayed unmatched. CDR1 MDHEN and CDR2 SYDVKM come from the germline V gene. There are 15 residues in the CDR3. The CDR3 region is CASSLAGQGTDTQYF. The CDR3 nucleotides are TGTGCCAGCAGTTTGGCGGGACAGGGAACAGATACGCAGTATTTT.

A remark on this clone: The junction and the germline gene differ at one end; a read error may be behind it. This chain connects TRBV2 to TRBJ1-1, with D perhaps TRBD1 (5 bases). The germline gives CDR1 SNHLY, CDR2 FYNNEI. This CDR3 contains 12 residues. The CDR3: CASTEGEDEAFF. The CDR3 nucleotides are TGTGCCAGCACTGAAGGGGAGGATGAAGCTTTCTTT.

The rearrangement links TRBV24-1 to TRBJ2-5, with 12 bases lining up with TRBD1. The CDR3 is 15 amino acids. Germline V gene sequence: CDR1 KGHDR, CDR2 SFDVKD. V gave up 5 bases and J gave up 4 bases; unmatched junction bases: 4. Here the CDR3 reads CATSAGTGGRETQYF. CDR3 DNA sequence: TGTGCCACCAGTGCGGGGACAGGGGGCCGAGAGACCCAGTACTTC.

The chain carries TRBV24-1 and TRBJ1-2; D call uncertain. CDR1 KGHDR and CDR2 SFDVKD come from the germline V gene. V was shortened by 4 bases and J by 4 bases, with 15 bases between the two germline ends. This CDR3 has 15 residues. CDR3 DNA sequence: TGTGCCACCAGTGACCCACGACCGGGATTCTATGGCTACACCTTC. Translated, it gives CATSDPRPGFYGYTF.

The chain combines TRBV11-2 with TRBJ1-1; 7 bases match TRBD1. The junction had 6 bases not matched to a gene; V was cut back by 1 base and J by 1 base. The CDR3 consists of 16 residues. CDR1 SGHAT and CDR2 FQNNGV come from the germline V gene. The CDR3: CASSLVGGLSNTEAFF. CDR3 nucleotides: TGTGCCAGCAGCTTAGTAGGGGGCTTATCGAACACTGAAGCTTTCTTT.

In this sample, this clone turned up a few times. The CDR3 nucleotides are TGTGCCAGCAAACCTCCAGGGTCCTCTGGAAACACCATATATTTT. Translating it yields CASKPPGSSGNTIYF. The chain couples TRBV2 to TRBJ1-3; maybe TRBD1 (5 bases). V lost 7 bases, J lost 0 bases, and 13 bases lay in between. Germline V gives CDR1 SNHLY, CDR2 FYNNEI. CDR3 length: 15 amino acids.

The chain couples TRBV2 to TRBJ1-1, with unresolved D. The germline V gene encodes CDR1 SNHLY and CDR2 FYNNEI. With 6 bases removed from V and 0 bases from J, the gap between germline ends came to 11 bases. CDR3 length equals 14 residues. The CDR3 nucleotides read TGTGCCAGCAGCCTAGACTACCTGAACACTGAAGCTTTCTTT. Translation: CASSLDYLNTEAFF.

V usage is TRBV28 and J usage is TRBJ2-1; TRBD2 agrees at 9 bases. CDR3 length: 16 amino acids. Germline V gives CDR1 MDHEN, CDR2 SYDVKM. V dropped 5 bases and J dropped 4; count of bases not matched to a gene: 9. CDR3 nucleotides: TGTGCCAGCAGTCCCCCCGGGACTAGCCCATACAATGAGCAGTTCTTC. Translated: CASSPPGTSPYNEQFF.

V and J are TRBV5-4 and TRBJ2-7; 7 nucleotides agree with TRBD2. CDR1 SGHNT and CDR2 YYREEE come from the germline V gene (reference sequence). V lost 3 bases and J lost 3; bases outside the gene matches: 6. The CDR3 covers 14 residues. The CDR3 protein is CASSSRSGGYEQYF. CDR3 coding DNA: TGTGCCAGCAGCTCGCGATCGGGGGGCTACGAGCAGTACTTC. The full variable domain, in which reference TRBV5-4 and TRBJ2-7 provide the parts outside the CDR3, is ETGVTQSPTHLIKTRGQQVTLRCSSQSGHNTVSWYQQALGQGPQFIFQYYREEENGRGNFPPRFSGLQFPNYSSELNVNALELDDSALYLCASSSRSGGYEQYFGPGTRLTVT.

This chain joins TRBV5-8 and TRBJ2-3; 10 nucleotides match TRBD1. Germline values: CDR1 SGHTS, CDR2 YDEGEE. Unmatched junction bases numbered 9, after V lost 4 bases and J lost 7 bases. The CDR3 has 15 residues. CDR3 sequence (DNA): TGTGCCAGCAGCACCGACAGGGGGCGCGGAAATACGCAGTATTTT. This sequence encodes CASSTDRGRGNTQYF.

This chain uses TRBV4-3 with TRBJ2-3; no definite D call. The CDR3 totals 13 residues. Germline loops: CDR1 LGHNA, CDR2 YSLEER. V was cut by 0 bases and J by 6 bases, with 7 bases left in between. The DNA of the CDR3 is TGCGCCAGCAGCCAAGATTGGGCCGATACGCAGTATTTT. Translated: CASSQDWADTQYF.

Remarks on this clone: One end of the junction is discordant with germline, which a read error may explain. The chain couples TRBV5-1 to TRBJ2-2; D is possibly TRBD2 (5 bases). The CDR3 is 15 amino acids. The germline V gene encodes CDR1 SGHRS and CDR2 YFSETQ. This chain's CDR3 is CASRQRTGNPGELFF. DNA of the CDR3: TGCGCCAGCAGACAGAGGACGGGGAACCCCGGGGAGCTGTTTTTT.

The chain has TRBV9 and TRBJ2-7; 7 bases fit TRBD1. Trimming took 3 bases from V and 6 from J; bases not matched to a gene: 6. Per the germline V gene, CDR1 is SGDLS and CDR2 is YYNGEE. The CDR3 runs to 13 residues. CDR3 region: CASSATGVGEQYV. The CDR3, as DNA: TGTGCCAGCAGCGCCACAGGGGTAGGCGAGCAGTACGTC.

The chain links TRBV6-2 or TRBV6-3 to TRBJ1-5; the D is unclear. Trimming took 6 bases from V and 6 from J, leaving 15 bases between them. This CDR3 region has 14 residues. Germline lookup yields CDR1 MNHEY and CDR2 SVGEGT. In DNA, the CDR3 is TGTGCCAGCAGCTCCAGGTTGGGCTTTCAGCCCCAGCATTTT. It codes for CASSSRLGFQPQHF.

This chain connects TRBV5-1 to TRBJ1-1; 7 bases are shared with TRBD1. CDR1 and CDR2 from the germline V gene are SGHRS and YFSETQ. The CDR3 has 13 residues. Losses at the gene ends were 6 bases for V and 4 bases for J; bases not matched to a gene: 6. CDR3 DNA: TGCGCCAGCACAACCGACAGGGCCACTGAAGCTTTCTTT. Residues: CASTTDRATEAFF.

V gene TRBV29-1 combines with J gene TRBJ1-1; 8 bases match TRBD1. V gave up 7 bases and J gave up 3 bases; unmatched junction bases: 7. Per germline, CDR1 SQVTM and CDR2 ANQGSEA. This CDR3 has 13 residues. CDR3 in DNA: TGCAGCGCCGACGGACAGGGATACACTGAAGCTTTCTTT. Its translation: CSADGQGYTEAFF.